The rows below give T cell receptor beta chains drawn from one sample of a study of Tregs in tolerant kidney transplant recipients. Produced via immunoSEQ multiplex PCR; TCRdb's table is partial and in-frame only. The data contain 15,000 to 20,000 clones, around four fifths of them singletons. Sequences were obtained from Tregs from blood. These receptors originate from a human donor in good health. The CDR3 runs from the conserved cysteine through the conserved F or W. D genes are given only for firm matches. Part of the rows lack a size; the others show once, few, many or a class for expanded clones.

>TRBJ2-7|TRBV5-4|TRBD2|-
TGTGCCAGCAGCACTAGCGGATACGAGCAGTACTTC
CASSTSGYEQYF
>TRBJ1-1|TRBV7-3|-|-
TGTGCCAGCAGCTTAACATGGTACCCGGAGACTGAAGCTTTCTTT
CASSLTWYPETEAFF
>TRBJ1-4|TRBV7-2|TRBD1|-
TGTGCCAGCAGCCCGAGCTGGGACAGGGCTGAAAAACTGTTTTTT
CASSPSWDRAEKLFF
>TRBJ1-2|TRBV28|TRBD1|-
TGTGCCAGCAGTACACAGGGGTGGTATGGCTACACCTTC
CASSTQGWYGYTF
>TRBJ2-7|TRBV7-8|TRBD2|-
TGTGCCAGCAGCCCCGCTAGCGGTAGGCTCTACGAGCAGTACTTC
CASSPASGRLYEQYF
>TRBJ1-1|TRBV10-3|-|few
TGTGCCATCAGTGGGGACACTGAAGCTTTCTTT
CAISGDTEAFF
>TRBJ1-6|TRBV7-9|-|-
TGTGCCAGCAGCCCCCCCGGGGGCATGGGTTCACCCCTCCACTTT
CASSPPGGMGSPLHF
>TRBJ2-5|TRBV6-1|TRBD2|-
TGTGCCAGCAGTAGTAGCGGGGGGTGGCAAGAGACCCAGTACTTC
CASSSSGGWQETQYF
>TRBJ1-6|TRBV21-1|-|-
TGTGCCAGCAGCCCCAGCGGCCCCTCCTATAATTCACCCCTCCACTTT
CASSPSGPSYNSPLHF
>TRBJ2-1|TRBV5-4|TRBD2|-
TGTGCCAGCAGCTTGGCGCGGCTAGCGGGAGCCTCGGGCTCCTACAATGAGCAGTTCTTC
CASSLARLAGASGSYNEQFF
>TRBJ1-1|TRBV11-2|-|-
TGTGCCAGCAGCTTAGATTCGGGGTGGTCGGACACTGAAGCTTTCTTT
CASSLDSGWSDTEAFF
>TRBJ2-5|TRBV5-1|TRBD2|few
TGCGCCAGCAGGGGAGCGGGAGGATTCGTGGCCCAGTACTTC
CASRGAGGFVAQYF
>TRBJ1-1|TRBV11-2|-|-
TGTGCCAGCAGCCCCCAGCGGGAGACTGAAGCTTTCTTT
CASSPQRETEAFF
>TRBJ2-3|TRBV9|TRBD2|-
TGTGCCAGCAGCGCAGCCGGGACTAGCGGGGGGGCATCCCAGGAAAATACGCAGTATTTT
CASSAAGTSGGASQENTQYF
>TRBJ2-4|TRBV6-1|TRBD1|-
TGTGCCAGCAGTCACGGGGCAGGGGGCATTCAGTACTTC
CASSHGAGGIQYF
>TRBJ2-7|TRBV21-1|-|once
TGTGCCAGCAGCGCCAAAACCGGGACAGGGGAGGCCTACGAGCAGTACTTC
CASSAKTGTGEAYEQYF
>TRBJ2-1|TRBV7-2|TRBD1|-
TGTGCCAGCAGCTCATCCCTCACGGACAGGGGATTTGATGAGCAGTTCTTC
CASSSSLTDRGFDEQFF
>TRBJ2-5|TRBV7-2|TRBD2|-
TGTGCCAGCAGCAAACTCTCTGGACTAGCGGGAAGGGAGACCCAGTACTTC
CASSKLSGLAGRETQYF
>TRBJ1-2|TRBV6-6|TRBD1|-
TGTGCCACCAGGGAGCCAGGGGGCATCTATTATGGCTACACCTTC
CATREPGGIYYGYTF
>TRBJ2-3|TRBV7-2|-|few
TGTGCCAGCAGCTTAGCGCAGTCGGGTGCAGATACGCAGTATTTT
CASSLAQSGADTQYF
>TRBJ2-7|TRBV7-2|-|-
TGTGCCAGCAGCTTAAGATCGGGACCCTCCTACGAGCAGTACTTC
CASSLRSGPSYEQYF
>TRBJ2-5|TRBV6-5|-|-
TGTGCCAGCAGTTACCAGGGGACCCAGTACTTC
CASSYQGTQYF
>TRBJ2-7|TRBV15|-|-
TGTGCCACCAGCAGAGATTTGTCGCGAGCCTCCGAGCAGTACTTC
CATSRDLSRASEQYF
>TRBJ1-6|TRBV4-1|-|-
TGCGCCAGCAGCCAAGGCCCAGGGAAAGATAATTCACCCCTCCACTTT
CASSQGPGKDNSPLHF
>TRBJ1-1|TRBV15|TRBD1|-
TGTGCCACCAGCGACGACAGGGCCAACACTGAAGCTTTCTTT
CATSDDRANTEAFF